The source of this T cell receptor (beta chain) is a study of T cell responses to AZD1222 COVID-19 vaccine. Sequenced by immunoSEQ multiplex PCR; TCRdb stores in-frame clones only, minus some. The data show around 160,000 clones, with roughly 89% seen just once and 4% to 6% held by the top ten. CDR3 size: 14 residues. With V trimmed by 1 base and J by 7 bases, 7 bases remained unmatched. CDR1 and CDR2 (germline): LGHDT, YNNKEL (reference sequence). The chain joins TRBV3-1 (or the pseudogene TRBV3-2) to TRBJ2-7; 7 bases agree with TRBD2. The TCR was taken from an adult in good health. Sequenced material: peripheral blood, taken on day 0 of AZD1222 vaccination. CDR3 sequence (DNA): TGTGCCAGCAGCCAAGCTAGCGGCCTACGAGAGCAGTACTTC. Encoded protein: CASSQASGLREQYF.